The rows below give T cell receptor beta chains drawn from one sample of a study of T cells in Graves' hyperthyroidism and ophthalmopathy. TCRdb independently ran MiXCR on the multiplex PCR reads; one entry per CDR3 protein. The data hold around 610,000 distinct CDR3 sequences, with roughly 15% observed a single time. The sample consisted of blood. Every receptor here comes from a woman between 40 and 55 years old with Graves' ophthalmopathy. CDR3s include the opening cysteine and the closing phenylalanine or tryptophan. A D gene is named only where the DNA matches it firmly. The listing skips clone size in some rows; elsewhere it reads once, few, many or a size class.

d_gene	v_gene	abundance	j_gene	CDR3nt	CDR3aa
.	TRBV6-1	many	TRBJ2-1	TGTGCCAGCAAGTGGACCTGGGATGAGCAGTTCTTC	CASKWTWDEQFF
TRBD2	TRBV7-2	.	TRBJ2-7	TGTGCCAGCAGCTGGGGACTAGCGGACGCCTACGAGCAGTACTTC	CASSWGLADAYEQYF
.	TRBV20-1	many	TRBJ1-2	TGCAGTGCTAGGGCCTCGGTGCAGGGCGGCTATGGCTACACCTTC	CSARASVQGGYGYTF
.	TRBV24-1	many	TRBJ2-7	TGTGCCACCAGTGATTTACACTCCTACGAGCAGTACTTC	CATSDLHSYEQYF
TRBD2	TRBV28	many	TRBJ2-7	TGTGCCAGCAGTTTAACTAGCGGGTCAGTACTCTTC	CASSLTSGSVLF
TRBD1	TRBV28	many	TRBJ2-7	TGTGCCAGCATCACCGGGACAGCATCCTACGAGCAGTACTTC	CASITGTASYEQYF
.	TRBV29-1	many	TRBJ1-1	TGCAGCGTTGAACGGGCAATAGGCACTGAAGCTTTCTTT	CSVERAIGTEAFF
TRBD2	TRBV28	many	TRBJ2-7	TGTGCCAGCAGCCTAATGGCGGGAGGAACCTACGAGCAGTACTTC	CASSLMAGGTYEQYF
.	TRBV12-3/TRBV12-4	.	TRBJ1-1	TGTGCCAGCAGTGTGCTTCCGCTGGACCTAAACACTGAAGCTTTCTTT	CASSVLPLDLNTEAFF
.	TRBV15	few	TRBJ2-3	TGTGCCACCAGCTCCTGGGTGTTGGATACGCAGTATTTT	CATSSWVLDTQYF
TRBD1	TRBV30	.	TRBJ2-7	TGTGCCTGGAGGCATCCCTCATGGGGACAGGGGAGGTACGAGCAGTACTTC	CAWRHPSWGQGRYEQYF
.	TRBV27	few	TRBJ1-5	TGTGCCAGCAGTCCCCGGAAGGGGCCATTTAGCAATCAGCCCCAGCATTTT	CASSPRKGPFSNQPQHF
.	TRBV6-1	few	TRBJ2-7	TGTGCCAGCATTCCCCACGGGACCCCCTACGAGCAGTACTTC	CASIPHGTPYEQYF
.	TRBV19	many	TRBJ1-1	TGTGCCAGTAGTCGCCAAAGCACAGTCAACACTGAAGCTTTCTTT	CASSRQSTVNTEAFF
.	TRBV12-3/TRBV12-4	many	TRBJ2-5	TGTGCCAGCAGCCGATGGACAGATGAAGAGACCCAGTACTTC	CASSRWTDEETQYF
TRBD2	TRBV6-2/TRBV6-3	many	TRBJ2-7	TGTGCCAGCAGGGAAGAACTAGCGGGCTACGAGCAGTACTTC	CASREELAGYEQYF
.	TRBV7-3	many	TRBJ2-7	TGTGCCAGCAGCTTAAGAAGGGATTCGGGGGAGCAGTACTTC	CASSLRRDSGEQYF
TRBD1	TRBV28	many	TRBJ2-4	TGTGCCAGCAGTTATGGGACAGGGGGCAAAAACATTCAGTACTTC	CASSYGTGGKNIQYF
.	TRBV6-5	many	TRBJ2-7	TGTGCCAGCAGTTGGGGGCAGGGGTGGTCCTACGAGCAGTACTTC	CASSWGQGWSYEQYF
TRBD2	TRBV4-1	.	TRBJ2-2	TGCGCCAGCAGCCCCGAGGGAGGGAGGGCCGCCGGGGAGCTGTTTTTT	CASSPEGGRAAGELFF
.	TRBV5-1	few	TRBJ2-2	TGCGCCAGCAGCTTTCAAAGTGGCACCGGGGAGCTGTTTTTT	CASSFQSGTGELFF
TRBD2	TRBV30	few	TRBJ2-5	TGTGCCTGGAACACGGGAGGAATTGAGACCCAGTACTTC	CAWNTGGIETQYF
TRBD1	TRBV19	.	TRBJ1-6	TGTGCCAGTAGTATACTAGGGACAGGGAGTAATTCACCCCTCCACTTT	CASSILGTGSNSPLHF
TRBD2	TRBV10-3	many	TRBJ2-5	TGTGCCATCAGTGCGACTAGCGGGCTCCAAGAGACCCAGTACTTC	CAISATSGLQETQYF
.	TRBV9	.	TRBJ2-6	TGTGCCAGCAGCGTAGCGGAAGACAACTCTGGGGCCAACGTCCTGACTTTC	CASSVAEDNSGANVLTF
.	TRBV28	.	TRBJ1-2	TGTGCCAGCGAATACTTGCGGGGAAAGGGCTACACCTTC	CASEYLRGKGYTF
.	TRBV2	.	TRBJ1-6	TGTGCCAGCAGCCAGGACCGGAATTCACCCCTCCACTTT	CASSQDRNSPLHF
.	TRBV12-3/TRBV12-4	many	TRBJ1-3	TGTGCCAGCACCTCCCCCGGAGACACCATATATTTT	CASTSPGDTIYF
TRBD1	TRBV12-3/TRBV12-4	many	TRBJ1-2	TGTGCCAGCAGCGATACAGGGGACTATGGCTACACCTTC	CASSDTGDYGYTF
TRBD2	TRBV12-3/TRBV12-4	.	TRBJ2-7	TGTGCCAGCAGCTTAGCTGGGACTAGCGGGATGGGGGTCTCCTACGAGCAGTGCTTC	CASSLAGTSGMGVSYEQCF
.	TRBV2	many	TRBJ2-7	TGTGCCAGCAGTGCGGCCGAGCAGTACTTC	CASSAAEQYF
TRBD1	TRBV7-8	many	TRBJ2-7	TGTGCCAGCAGCTTTCAACAGGGGAACGAGCAGTACTTC	CASSFQQGNEQYF
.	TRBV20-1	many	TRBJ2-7	TGCAGTGCTATCCTAGGAACGCAAAACGAGCAGTACTTC	CSAILGTQNEQYF
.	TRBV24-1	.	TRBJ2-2	TGTGCCACCAGTGAGATTTCCTCGGCCGGGGAGCTGTTTTTT	CATSEISSAGELFF
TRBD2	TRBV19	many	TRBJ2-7	TGTGCCAGTAGACTAGCGGGAGCACGCGAGCAGTACTTC	CASRLAGAREQYF
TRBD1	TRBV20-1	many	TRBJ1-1	TGCAGTGCTAGAGTCGACAGGGGCACTGAAGCTTTCTTT	CSARVDRGTEAFF
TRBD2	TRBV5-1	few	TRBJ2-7	TGCGCCAGCAGCACCGATCCTAGCGGGAGCTACGAGCAGTACTTC	CASSTDPSGSYEQYF
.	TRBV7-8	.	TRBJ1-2	TGTGCCAGCAGCTTAGCGAAGGGCCCATATGGCTACACCTTC	CASSLAKGPYGYTF
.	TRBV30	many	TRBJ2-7	TGTGCCTGGAGTCCAGCGACGTCCTACGAGCAGTACTTC	CAWSPATSYEQYF
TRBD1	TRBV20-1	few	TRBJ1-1	TGCAGTGCTATGCCCGGGACAGACAACACTGAAGCTTTCTTT	CSAMPGTDNTEAFF
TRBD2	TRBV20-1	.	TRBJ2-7	TGCAGTGCTAGAGATTCGGGGCGGGAGTACGAGCAGTACTTC	CSARDSGREYEQYF
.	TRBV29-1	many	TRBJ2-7	TGCAGCGTTGAAGATCCAGACAGGTCCCCCTACGAGCAGTACTTC	CSVEDPDRSPYEQYF